Reported below is one T cell receptor (beta chain). Its specificity is unknown. The read terminates 3 residues ahead of where the CDR3 ends, so the germline J gene completes it. Assay: immunoSEQ multiplex PCR; the TCRdb copy retains only in-frame clones and omits some. The clone table shows fewer than 50,000 clones, with the ten largest holding 6% to 9%. The CDR3 is made up of 14 amino acids. V lost 6 bases to trimming and J lost 4 bases; unmatched junction nucleotides: 8. The germline V gene has CDR1 DFQATT and CDR2 SNEGSKA (reference sequence). This sample was included in a study of T cells in women clearing cervical HPV infection. In the study overall: Cases were women with histologically confirmed HPV16-related CIN3 or worse, including 2 invasive cancers. Study-level findings and limits: Repertoire richness, not evenness, was significantly elevated in CIN3+ cases versus controls.

What was sequenced was blood buffy coat. The gene calls are TRBV20-1 and TRBJ2-5, with 10 bases aligning to TRBD1. The sequence derives from a woman aged 18 to 75 with a cervical HPV16 infection that either progressed to CIN3+ or cleared (not recorded which). The CDR3 bases that were read are TGCAGTGCCCCCCGGACAGGGGGAGGAGAGACC. Encoded protein: CSAPRTGGGET. The CDR3 in its entirety is CSAPRTGGGETQYF.